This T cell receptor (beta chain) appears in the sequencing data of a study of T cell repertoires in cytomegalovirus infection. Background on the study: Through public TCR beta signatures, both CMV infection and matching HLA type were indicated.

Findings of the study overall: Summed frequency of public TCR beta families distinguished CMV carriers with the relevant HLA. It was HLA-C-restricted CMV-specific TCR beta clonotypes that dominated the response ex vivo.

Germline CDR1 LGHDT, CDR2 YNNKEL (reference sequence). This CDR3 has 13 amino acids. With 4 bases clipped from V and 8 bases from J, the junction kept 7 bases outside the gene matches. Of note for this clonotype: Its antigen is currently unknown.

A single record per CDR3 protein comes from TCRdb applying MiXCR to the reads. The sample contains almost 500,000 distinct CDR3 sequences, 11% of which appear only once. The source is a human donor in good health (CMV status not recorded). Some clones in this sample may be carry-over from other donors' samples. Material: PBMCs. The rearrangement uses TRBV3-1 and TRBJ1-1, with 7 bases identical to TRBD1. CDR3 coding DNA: TGTGCCAGCAGCCGACACGACAGGGCGGAAGCTTTCTTT. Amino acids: CASSRHDRAEAFF.